This T cell receptor (beta chain) derives from a study of shared clonotypes between healthy human individuals. Study-level findings and limits: Donor scarcity curtailed the genetic and exposure-history diversity represented herein. In contrast to clonotypes shared by all four donors, non-shared clonotypes had lower generation probabilities.

Into CD45RA+ naive and CD45RA-negative memory subsets, the CD4+ cells were split. Concerning this clone: The target antigen is unknown.

Using immunoSEQ multiplex PCR, the repertoire was profiled, and TCRdb retains in-frame clones only, with some absent. Here the sample spans 980,000 or so clones, 76% being singletons. The receptor was derived from a man in his late teens or twenties in good health. Material for sequencing was memory CD4+ T cells sorted from blood. Subset here: CD45RA-negative fraction.

The CDR3 DNA reads TGTGCCAGTAGTACACAGGGCTTAGGGGGAAAACTGTTTTTT. Amino acid sequence: CASSTQGLGGKLFF. The chain employs TRBV19 and TRBJ1-4, with D possibly being TRBD1 (6 bases). V shed 4 bases and J shed 10 bases, with 16 bases lying between them. This CDR3 is 14 amino acids long. Germline V lookup: CDR1 LNHDA, CDR2 SQIVND (reference sequence).